This T cell receptor (beta chain) was sequenced during a study of follicular helper T cells after annual influenza vaccination (dated by TCRdb to about 2017). Broadly, across the study: Blood was collected on days 0, 7 and 28 after each seasonal influenza vaccination. Some subjects were followed across successive annual vaccinations spanning the 2013-2014, 2014-2015 and 2015-2016 seasons to study recall of cTfh clones. One week after vaccination, a second recruited cohort of roughly 11 subjects (Table S1) displayed a similar ICOS+CD38+ cTfh response. Multi-year samples were available from six subjects, with four subjects covering two vaccination seasons and two subjects covering three seasons. The 2015 samples were processed right after collection, while the 2013-2014 samples were cryopreserved. Here is what the overall study found, with its caveats: Successive annual vaccinations recalled a recurring oligoclonal ICOS+CD38+ cTfh response that included tetramer and AIM influenza-specific clonotypes. Day 7 ICOS+CD38+ clones were most often found later in ICOS-CD38- cTfh, suggesting that subset may serve as a memory reservoir. ICOS+CD38+ cTfh clonality correlated with the frequency of that population, and its change correlated with the change in circulating plasmablast frequency. Rare clonotypes could not be sampled because productive TCRB sequences were recovered from only about 9.5-23% of the analyzed cells.

This clone was seen a few times. Its recognized antigen is unknown. It has no much larger one-base neighbor in the sample; base qualities were not kept. In the paper's terms, the time point label means: 2015-2016 season, pre-vaccination. Seasonal inactivated influenza vaccine (Fluvarix) was administered to adults, and sorted blood CD4 subsets were tracked by TCRB sequencing before and after vaccination. To be eligible, subjects had to be community-dwelling and could not have received an influenza vaccine during the previous 6 months. Influenza vaccine contraindications, substance abuse, HIV/AIDS, active malignancy, immunomodulatory medication and active illness such as respiratory infection were included among the exclusion criteria. At each time point, about 35 to 100 mL of blood was collected. Non-naive CD4+CXCR5+PD-1+ cells were defined as circulating Tfh and were sorted into two fractions, ICOS+CD38+ and ICOS-CD38-. Either Ficoll-Paque PLUS or SepMate separation was used to isolate PBMC. Before DNA extraction, cell subsets were sorted from PBMC on a BD FACS Aria.

The method behind the library was the immunoSEQ multiplex PCR assay. Adaptive Biotechnologies handled the TCRB amplification, library preparation, sequencing and preliminary bioinformatics at Survey level resolution. TCRB sequencing used multiplex PCR amplification of genomic DNA from sorted cTfh populations. In the source study's methods: Clonality was calculated in R as 1 minus normalized Shannon entropy, and the Gini index was calculated with the R package ineq. To get the overlap score, the summed counts of shared sequences were divided by the total counts of all sequences in both of the compared samples. Shared-clonotype significance used Fisher's exact test assuming a theoretical repertoire of 10^7 TCRB sequences. The source is immuneACCESS, and TCRdb retained only in-frame sequences with V and J called. Part of the clones is not carried over; for the studies checked, unresolved V genes explain less than half of this, and the remainder is unexplained. That table is the source of V, J and clone size, and D and trimming were worked out from the DNA. Within this sample are more than 5,000 clones, with 75% to 85% of them counted one time only. The ten largest clones capture 0.8% to 1.2% of the sample.

Trimming costs V 0 bases and J 5 bases, and their ends lie 8 bases apart. In the germline V gene, CDR1 corresponds to SGHNT and CDR2 to YENEEA. The CDR3, cysteine through phenylalanine, is 13 amino acids long. Just the 39-base CDR3 DNA is kept, in frame starting at base 1. The clonotype was recovered from an adult who received the influenza vaccine. The input for sequencing was CXCR5+ CD38- circulating T follicular helper cells from blood, taken on the day of influenza vaccination. The sample's cell subset or site label, in plain terms: circulating Tfh, non-naive CD4+CXCR5+PD-1+ (ICOS+CD38+ or ICOS-CD38-). Rearrangement joined TRBV11-3 to TRBJ2-7, and TRBD1 may be the D gene, going by 5 matching bases. The nucleotides are TGTGCCAGCAGCTTAGAACAGGACCACGAGCAGTACTTC. The resulting protein is CASSLEQDHEQYF.